A single sample is the source of the 16 T cell receptor beta chains below, sequenced in a study of OX40 agonist ivuxolimab in advanced cancers. Clones were read by immunoSEQ multiplex PCR, and TCRdb kept only the in-frame ones, dropping some. The sample has fewer than 90,000 clones; roughly 86% are singletons. Source: CD4+ or CD8+ T cells sorted from blood, taken in a trial of the OX40 agonist ivuxolimab. These TCRs come from an adult with an advanced solid tumor such as melanoma, head and neck, liver or kidney cancer.

The gene calls are TRBV6-1 and TRBJ2-2, with TRBD2 matching 7 bases. The CDR3 extends over 14 amino acids. From germline, CDR1 is MNHNS and CDR2 SASEGT. V dropped 4 bases and J dropped 6; count of bases not matched to a gene: 5. CDR3: CASSGGRAAGELFF. The DNA for the CDR3 is TGTGCCAGCAGTGGGGGGAGGGCGGCCGGGGAGCTGTTTTTT.

The CDR3 loop is CASSQIGRDTQYF. CDR3 nucleotide sequence: TGTGCCAGCAGCCAAATCGGCCGAGATACGCAGTATTTT. This chain connects TRBV16 to TRBJ2-3, with unresolved D. CDR1 KGHSY and CDR2 FQNENV come from the germline V gene. The V and J ends lost 2 bases and 5 bases respectively, with 8 bases between them. The CDR3 is made up of 13 amino acids.

This chain uses TRBV12-2 with TRBJ1-2. TRBV12-2 is flagged as a pseudogene. The CDR3 has 13 amino acids. CDR3 sequence reads: CASRSRYRSGYTF. The CDR3 coding sequence is TGTGCAAGTCGCTCCCGGTACCGTAGCGGCTACACCTTC.

The rearrangement joins TRBV7-3 to TRBJ1-1, with D tentatively TRBD1 (5 bases). The CDR3 runs 13 residues. V lost 2 bases, J lost 7 bases, and 11 bases lay in between. In germline, CDR1 is SGHTA, CDR2 FQGTGA. The CDR3 reads CASSLAGVREAFF. The CDR3 DNA sequence: TGTGCCAGCAGCTTAGCGGGGGTGCGTGAAGCTTTCTTT.

This sequence joins TRBV28 and TRBJ1-1; 7 bases align to TRBD1. Germline lookup yields CDR1 MDHEN and CDR2 SYDVKM. With 3 bases clipped from V and 2 bases from J, the junction kept 6 bases outside the gene matches. The CDR3 contains 15 residues. The CDR3 coding sequence is TGTGCCAGCAGTTTTACGGACAGGCCTAACACTGAAGCTTTCTTT. Its translation is CASSFTDRPNTEAFF.

The chain recombines TRBV6-6 with TRBJ1-2; D is ambiguous. Germline CDR1 and CDR2: MNHNY and SVGAGI (reference sequence). The CDR3 spans 15 residues. The ends were cut back, 6 bases at V and 1 base at J, with 15 bases in the middle. The CDR3 protein is CASSPTRRRNYGYTF. Here the CDR3 DNA reads TGTGCCAGCAGCCCTACAAGGAGACGTAACTATGGCTACACCTTC.

This clone was found once. The chain has TRBV10-3 and TRBJ1-1; 7 bases agree with TRBD1. Germline CDR1 and CDR2: ENHRY and SYGVKD. The CDR3 covers 15 residues. The V and J ends lost 6 bases and 0 bases, in that order; junction bases with no gene match: 7. The CDR3 nucleotides are TGTGCCATCAGGGAGGGGGCAGGGATGAACACTGAAGCTTTCTTT. This encodes CAIREGAGMNTEAFF.

This clone was counted a single time. The rearrangement joins TRBV19 to TRBJ1-2, with D hard to call. Germline V gene lookup returns CDR1 LNHDA and CDR2 SQIVND (reference sequence). This CDR3 has 16 amino acids. With 8 bases removed from V and 3 bases from J, the gap between germline ends came to 22 bases. CDR3 DNA sequence: TGTGCCAGTGTCCGGGGAGGACCAGACCGGGACTATGGCTACACCTTC. As protein: CASVRGGPDRDYGYTF.

The chain links TRBV2 to TRBJ2-3; D possibly corresponds to TRBD1 (5 bases). V was trimmed by 5 bases and J by 3 bases, leaving 12 bases between them. There are 14 residues in the CDR3. The germline V gene has CDR1 SNHLY and CDR2 FYNNEI. The CDR3 DNA reads as TGTGCCAGCAGTTTGCAGGGCGCGACAGATACGCAGTATTTT. As protein: CASSLQGATDTQYF.

The rearrangement joins TRBV28 to TRBJ2-2; 8 bases line up with TRBD2. The CDR3 loop spans 15 amino acids. V dropped 5 bases and J dropped 6; count of bases not matched to a gene: 8. Germline V gene data show CDR1 as MDHEN and CDR2 as SYDVKM. The DNA for the CDR3 is TGTGCCAGCAGTCCCCCCGGGACTAGAGCCGGGGAGCTGTTTTTT. Its protein product is CASSPPGTRAGELFF.

The J gene is TRBJ2-7, the V gene TRBV27, with a weak D call TRBD2 (6 bases). Per the germline V gene, CDR1 is MNHEY and CDR2 is SMNVEV (reference sequence). Trimming removed 0 bases from V and 6 bases from J, with 9 bases in between. The CDR3 sequence is 13 residues long. In nucleotides, the CDR3 is TGTGCCAGCAGTTTATCGGAGGGTTTCGAGCAGTACTTC. Residues: CASSLSEGFEQYF.

CDR3 in amino acids: CSADHYEQYF. The CDR3 DNA sequence: TGCAGTGCTGACCACTACGAGCAGTACTTC. J is TRBJ2-7 and V is TRBV20-1; no reliable D call. Trimming removed 5 bases from V and 3 bases from J, with 5 bases in between. CDR1 and CDR2 (germline): DFQATT, SNEGSKA (reference sequence). The CDR3 contains 10 residues.

A single count supports this clone. The chain couples TRBV5-6 to TRBJ2-5; no clear D gene. The CDR3 runs 15 residues. V was clipped by 2 bases and J by 2 bases, with 13 bases between them. Germline V lookup: CDR1 SGHDT, CDR2 YYEEEE. CDR3 residues: CASSFPGWAQETQYF. As DNA, the CDR3 is TGTGCCAGCAGCTTCCCCGGCTGGGCTCAAGAGACCCAGTACTTC.

Only a few counts were recorded for this clone. J is TRBJ2-2 and V is TRBV13; tentative D call: TRBD2 (5 bases). V was clipped by 3 bases and J by 4 bases, with 21 bases between them. In germline, CDR1 is PRHDT, CDR2 FYEKMQ (reference sequence). This CDR3 has 18 amino acids. CDR3 loop: CASSLTLMWARGTGELFF. CDR3 DNA sequence: TGTGCCAGCAGCTTGACCCTAATGTGGGCTCGGGGCACCGGGGAGCTGTTTTTT.

The chain combines TRBV7-6 with TRBJ2-5, with D perhaps TRBD1 (5 bases). CDR1 and CDR2 from the germline V gene are SGHVS and FNYEAQ. The CDR3 has 13 residues. The V gene lost 1 base and the J gene lost 2 bases, with 5 bases spanning the gap. CDR3: CASSLDRQETQYF. For the CDR3, the DNA is TGTGCCAGCAGCTTAGACAGGCAAGAGACCCAGTACTTC. The whole variable domain, remainder taken from reference TRBV7-6 and TRBJ2-5, is GAGVSQSPRYKVTKRGQDVALRCDPISGHVSLYWYRQALGQGPEFLTYFNYEAQQDKSGLPNDRFSAERPEGSISTLTIQRTEQRDSAMYRCASSLDRQETQYFGPGTRLLVL.

The genes are TRBV7-8 and TRBJ1-5; D remains unclear. V lost 3 bases to trimming and J lost 0 bases, with 12 bases between them. The CDR3 is 16 residues long. CDR1 SGHVS and CDR2 FQNEAQ come from the germline V gene. CDR3 nucleotides: TGTGCCAGCAGCTTGAGGGCCGGGGATAGCAATCAGCCCCAGCATTTT. Translated, it gives CASSLRAGDSNQPQHF.